Included here is one T cell receptor beta chain sequence, with context. This specimen belongs to a study of shared clonotypes between healthy human individuals. Measured with immunoSEQ multiplex PCR; TCRdb has only the in-frame clones, and not every one. Found here are under 350,000 clones, more than 75% of them singletons; the top ten hold about 17%. The trim removed 5 bases at V and 4 bases at J, leaving 3 bases unmatched. Germline lookup yields CDR1 SQVTM and CDR2 ANQGSEA. The CDR3 has 13 amino acids. The specimen sequenced was memory CD8+ T cells sorted from blood. Subset noted: CD45RO+ cells pooled with CCR7-negative TemRA cells. V gene TRBV29-1 combines with J gene TRBJ1-2, with 11 bases aligning to TRBD1. This TCR was sampled from a man between 18 and 35 years old in good health. As DNA, the CDR3 is TGCAGCGTTCGGACAGGGGGCGGCTATGGCTACACCTTC. Its translation is CSVRTGGGYGYTF. The full variable domain, completed using reference TRBV29-1 and TRBJ1-2, is SAVISQKPSRDICQRGTSLTIQCQVDSQVTMMFWYRQQPGQSLTLIATANQGSEATYESGFVIDKFPISRPNLTFSTLTVSNMSPEDSSIYLCSVRTGGGYGYTFGSGTRLTVV.